The source of this T cell receptor beta chain is a study of CXCR3-negative and CXCR3-positive naive CD8 T cells. General study findings and limits: The study found more hydrophobic TRB CDR3s in CXCR3-positive naive cells than in CXCR3-negative naive cells.

5' RACE that incorporated UMI labels was used to prepare the TRB cDNA libraries. Following a re-call of the 5' RACE reads, TCRdb has one entry per CDR3 protein and lacks DNA. The sample shows thousands of distinct CDR3 sequences, and approximately 1.7% sits with its ten largest clones. Its frequency marks this clonotype as medium-sized. Its matching antigen is unknown. Germline V gene data show CDR1 as SGHDT and CDR2 as YYEEEE. The CDR3 extends over 14 amino acids. The source is a human donor in good health. Some clones in this sample may be carry-over from other donors' samples. The chain combines TRBV5-6 with TRBJ1-1. Sequencing used naive CXCR3- CD8+ T cells from blood. Specified subset: CD45RO-CCR7+CD27+CD95- naive CD8+ T cells lacking CXCR3 (TNR3-). The CDR3 region is CASSLAGPNTEAFF. Supplemented by reference TRBV5-6 and TRBJ1-1, the full variable domain reads DAGVTQSPTHLIKTRGQQVTLRCSPKSGHDTVSWYQQALGQGPQFIFQYYEEEERQRGNFPDRFSGHQFPNYSSELNVNALLLGDSALYLCASSLAGPNTEAFFGQGTRLTVV.